This TCR beta chain derives from a study of control samples from healthy donors and cancer patients. CDR3 length: 14 amino acids. Sequenced by immunoSEQ multiplex PCR; TCRdb stores in-frame clones only, minus some. The data show about 85,000 clones, 85% to 90% seen once. This chain uses TRBV21-1 with TRBJ1-2; TRBD1, the D gene given by the table, was not confirmed from the DNA. TRBV21-1 is an annotated pseudogene. Sequenced input: blood. This receptor was obtained from a woman in her sixties in good health. The DNA for the CDR3 is TGTGCCAGCAGCTTTTCGGACAGCTCTATGAGGTACACCTTC. This encodes CASSFSDSSMRYTF.